This T cell receptor beta chain derives from a study of blood T cell repertoires in COVID-19. About the study: The origin of the acute and convalescent COVID-19 samples was the United States, Italy and Spain.

This clone was observed a single time. During active infection, Seattle patients enrolled and were then monitored through disease. Some clones are missing from TCRdb's copy, which holds only in-frame ones; the method was immunoSEQ multiplex PCR. The top ten hold less than 3% of the sample, which has approximately 170,000 clones, around nine tenths seen once. The source of this sequence is a woman aged 80 or older with COVID-19, enrolled during active disease. The sequencing sample was made of peripheral blood.

The CDR3 DNA is TGCGCCAGCAGCCAAGAATATCCGGGGGGCTCGGGGGAGCGGAAGACCCAGTACTTC. This translates into CASSQEYPGGSGERKTQYF. This chain connects TRBV4-1 to TRBJ2-5; TRBD2 is a possible D gene (7 bases). The CDR3 sequence is 19 residues long. Germline V gives CDR1 MGHRA, CDR2 YSYEKL. V was pared by 0 bases and J by 6 bases, with 26 bases between.